Given below is one T cell receptor (beta chain) in context. Its antigen is not identified. The data were obtained in a study of beta chain features in type 1 diabetes. The wider study: No age, gender or cell yield differences were seen between patients and healthy donors.

Study-level results: It was among patients, rather than healthy donors, that naive, central memory and Treg TCRB repertoires appeared more similar. Among type 1 diabetes patients, VDJ junctions had fewer insertions and more deletions.

Once sorted, every population was more than 95% pure. Germline V CDR1 and CDR2: DFQATT, SNEGSKA (reference sequence). This CDR3 comprises 11 residues. Trimming stripped 1 base from V and 10 bases from J, with 10 bases between. The isolated RNA, all of it, was reverse transcribed, so expressed TCRB transcripts were what got sequenced. Sequencing used immunoSEQ multiplex PCR; TCRdb keeps in-frame clones, though not all of them. The top ten clones hold over 1% of a sample with about 210,000 clones, about 11% of them seen once. The rearrangement links TRBV20-1 to TRBJ1-1; D call uncertain. The sample comprised central memory CD4+ T cells from blood. The receptor was isolated from a man aged 18 to 30 in good health. CDR3 coding DNA: TGCAGTGCTAGAGCGGGTATCGGAGCTTTCTTT. It translates to CSARAGIGAFF.